This T cell receptor (beta chain) was sequenced in a study of blood T cell repertoires in COVID-19. Study-wide context: COVID-19 samples collected from the United States, Italy and Spain covered acute and convalescent phases.

Profiled with immunoSEQ multiplex PCR; TCRdb holds only in-frame clones, not every one. The sample includes 400,000 or so clones, 85% to 90% of them seen just once. Germline-derived CDR1 and CDR2 are MDHEN and SYDVKM. J gave up 3 bases and V 6 bases, and 12 bases lay outside the gene matches. There are 16 residues in the CDR3. The chain combines TRBV28 with TRBJ2-7; 9 bases agree with TRBD2. The sequencing input was peripheral blood. The receptor comes from a human donor in a cohort sampled during active COVID-19. CDR3 amino acids: CASRPSGSGRSYEQYF. DNA for the CDR3: TGTGCCAGCAGGCCGTCGGGTAGCGGGAGAAGCTACGAGCAGTACTTC.